These 7 T cell receptor beta chains originate from one sample sequenced in a study of blood T cell repertoires in COVID-19. The assay was immunoSEQ multiplex PCR, and TCRdb's table has in-frame clones only and misses some. The sample contains roughly 80,000 clones, around 79% of which appear only once. What was sequenced was peripheral blood. These receptors originate from a man aged 45-65 years with acute or convalescent COVID-19.

V gene TRBV5-6 combines with J gene TRBJ2-1; D is possibly TRBD1 (5 bases). The CDR3 runs 14 residues. Germline CDR1 is SGHDT and CDR2 is YYEEEE. V dropped 4 bases and J dropped 4 bases, with 12 bases sitting between them. The CDR3, as DNA: TGTGCCAGCAGCCCTTACAAGGGGTACAATGAGCAGTTCTTC. Translated, it gives CASSPYKGYNEQFF. Based on the CDR3 plus reference TRBV5-6 and TRBJ2-1, the full variable domain is DAGVTQSPTHLIKTRGQQVTLRCSPKSGHDTVSWYQQALGQGPQFIFQYYEEEERQRGNFPDRFSGHQFPNYSSELNVNALLLGDSALYLCASSPYKGYNEQFFGPGTRLTVL.

Only a few counts were recorded for this clone. The chain combines TRBV3-1 (or the pseudogene TRBV3-2) with TRBJ1-5; TRBD1 matches 9 bases. The V segment lost 2 bases and the J segment 7 bases; nucleotides outside the gene matches: 9. Germline loops: CDR1 LGHDT, CDR2 YNNKEL (reference sequence). The CDR3 runs to 16 residues. Here the CDR3 reads CASSQTGTGNQQPQHF. The CDR3, as DNA: TGTGCCAGCAGCCAAACCGGGACAGGGAATCAACAGCCCCAGCATTTT.

The V and J genes are TRBV2 and TRBJ1-2, with 7 bases fitting TRBD1. Trimming removed 4 bases from V and 2 bases from J; junction bases left unmatched: 7. This CDR3 comprises 15 residues. CDR1 and CDR2 from the germline V gene are SNHLY and FYNNEI. CDR3 residues: CASSGDSSGNYGYTF. The CDR3 bases are TGTGCCAGCAGTGGGGACAGCTCGGGAAACTATGGCTACACCTTC.

The chain uses TRBV28 and TRBJ1-5, with 7 bases matching TRBD1. Unmatched junction bases numbered 11, after V lost 7 bases and J lost 2 bases. In germline, CDR1 is MDHEN, CDR2 SYDVKM. The CDR3 consists of 16 residues. The CDR3 DNA reads TGTGCCAGCACCGTTATAGGGGGCCCTGGCAATCAGCCCCAGCATTTT. It translates to CASTVIGGPGNQPQHF.

The chain is built from TRBV11-2 and TRBJ1-2; 10 bases are shared with TRBD1. Per the germline V gene, CDR1 is SGHAT and CDR2 is FQNNGV. The CDR3 is 15 amino acids. The V segment lost 5 bases and the J segment 5 bases; nucleotides outside the gene matches: 8. CDR3 sequence (DNA): TGTGCCAGCAGCCCAATCTGGACAGGGGGTTATGGCTACACCTTC. Encoded protein: CASSPIWTGGYGYTF.

This clone was seen only a few times. The chain combines TRBV6-5 with TRBJ2-3, with TRBD2 identical over 9 bases. V gave up 4 bases and J gave up 7 bases; unmatched junction bases: 3. The CDR3 has 13 residues. Germline-derived CDR1 and CDR2 are MNHEY and SVGAGI. CDR3 coding DNA: TGTGCCAGCAGTTTTGCGGGGGGGAATACGCAGTATTTT. Amino acids: CASSFAGGNTQYF.

The chain has TRBV6-2 or TRBV6-3 and TRBJ2-1, with 7 bases matching TRBD1. CDR3 length equals 17 residues. The germline gives CDR1 MNHEY, CDR2 SVGEGT. With V trimmed by 2 bases and J by 7 bases, 14 bases remained unmatched. The DNA of the CDR3 is TGTGCCAGCAGTTACCCGGGCGACAGGGTAGGCGGGAATGAGCAGTTCTTC. This codes for CASSYPGDRVGGNEQFF.